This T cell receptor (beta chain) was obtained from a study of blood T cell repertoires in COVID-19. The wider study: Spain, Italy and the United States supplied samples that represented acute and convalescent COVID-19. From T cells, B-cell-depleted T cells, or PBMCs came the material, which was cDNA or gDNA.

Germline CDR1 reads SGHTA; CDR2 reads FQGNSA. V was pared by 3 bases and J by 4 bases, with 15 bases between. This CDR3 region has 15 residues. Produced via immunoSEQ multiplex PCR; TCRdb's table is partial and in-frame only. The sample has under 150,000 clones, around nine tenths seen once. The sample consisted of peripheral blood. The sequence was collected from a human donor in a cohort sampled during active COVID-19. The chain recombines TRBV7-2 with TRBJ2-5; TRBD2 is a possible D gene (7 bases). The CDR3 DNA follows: TGTGCCAGCAGCTTCAGTGGCGGGGGCCCAGAGACCCAGTACTTC. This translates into CASSFSGGGPETQYF.